The 26 T cell receptor beta chains given below trace back to one sample, sequenced in a study of blood T cell repertoires in COVID-19. TCRdb keeps only in-frame clones here, not all; method: immunoSEQ multiplex PCR. Of a few hundred thousand clones listed, 82% are singletons. Sequencing was done on a sample of peripheral blood. The receptors here all came from a woman aged 18-29 years with acute or convalescent COVID-19.

The chain has TRBV5-1 and TRBJ1-1; D is uncertain. Germline CDR1 is SGHRS and CDR2 is YFSETQ. V was cut by 0 bases and J by 1 base, with 10 bases left in between. The CDR3 consists of 15 residues. The DNA of the CDR3 is TGCGCCAGCAGCTTGGGTGAGGGAAGGAACACTGAAGCTTTCTTT. This translates into CASSLGEGRNTEAFF.

This sequence joins TRBV27 and TRBJ2-1, with D possibly TRBD1 on 6 matching bases. V was pared by 3 bases and J by 1 base, with 13 bases between. CDR3 size: 16 residues. The germline V gene encodes CDR1 MNHEY and CDR2 SMNVEV (reference sequence). The CDR3 coding sequence is TGTGCCAGCAGTTTTTGGACAGTACCATCCTACAATGAGCAGTTCTTC. It specifies CASSFWTVPSYNEQFF.

This clone appeared a single time. V is TRBV7-3 and J is TRBJ1-5; D unclear. The V end was cut by 1 base, the J end by 3 bases, with 4 bases between. Germline V gene lookup returns CDR1 SGHTA and CDR2 FQGTGA. There are 13 residues in the CDR3. Written as DNA, the CDR3 is TGTGCCAGCAGCTTAATGGCCAATCAGCCCCAGCATTTT. This encodes CASSLMANQPQHF.

This sequence joins TRBV5-6 and TRBJ1-4; 9 bases line up with TRBD1. From germline, CDR1 is SGHDT and CDR2 YYEEEE. V lost 5 bases to trimming and J lost 8 bases; unmatched junction nucleotides: 10. The length of the CDR3 is 15 residues. In nucleotides, the CDR3 is TGTGCCAGCAGTCCCACCGGGACAGGGAAAGAAAAACTGTTTTTT. Translated, it gives CASSPTGTGKEKLFF. Combining the CDR3 with reference TRBV5-6 and TRBJ1-4 gives the whole variable domain DAGVTQSPTHLIKTRGQQVTLRCSPKSGHDTVSWYQQALGQGPQFIFQYYEEEERQRGNFPDRFSGHQFPNYSSELNVNALLLGDSALYLCASSPTGTGKEKLFFGSGTQLSVL.

The rearrangement joins TRBV6-2 or TRBV6-3 to TRBJ2-7, with 8 bases lining up with TRBD2. This CDR3 comprises 14 residues. CDR1 is MNHEY and CDR2 is SVGEGT in the germline V gene. After removal of 5 bases from V and 2 bases from J, the junction contained 5 bases not matched to a gene. CDR3 nucleotide sequence: TGTGCCAGCAGTCGGGGGGGCAGCCCCTACGAGCAGTACTTC. This sequence encodes CASSRGGSPYEQYF.

This chain uses TRBV4-1 with TRBJ2-1; TRBD2 matches at 7 bases. V shed 2 bases and J 7 bases; nucleotides not matched to a gene: 5. Germline CDR1 is MGHRA and CDR2 is YSYEKL. CDR3 length: 14 residues. CDR3 nucleotide sequence: TGCGCCAGCAGCCAACCGGGACTACCGAATGAGCAGTTCTTC. Residues: CASSQPGLPNEQFF.

This chain joins TRBV4-3 and TRBJ1-5, with D perhaps TRBD1 (5 bases). This CDR3 region has 16 residues. Germline V gene lookup returns CDR1 LGHNA and CDR2 YSLEER. V was cut by 0 bases and J by 6 bases, with 15 bases left in between. CDR3 residues: CASSQDTAGLGQPQHF. CDR3 nucleotides: TGCGCCAGCAGCCAAGATACGGCAGGGCTCGGTCAGCCCCAGCATTTT.

The V and J genes are TRBV4-2 and TRBJ2-7; D uncertain. The CDR3 loop spans 16 amino acids. Trimming took off 0 bases at V and 3 bases at J, with 15 bases between the two ends. The germline V gene has CDR1 LGHNA and CDR2 YNFKEQ. The CDR3 loop reads CASSQELVQGYYEQYF. The CDR3 region has the DNA TGTGCCAGCAGCCAAGAGCTAGTCCAAGGCTACTACGAGCAGTACTTC.

V and J are TRBV6-5 and TRBJ2-7; possibly TRBD1 for D (6 bases). Trimming stripped 2 bases from V and 2 bases from J, with 16 bases between. Germline lookup yields CDR1 MNHEY and CDR2 SVGAGI. The CDR3 has 16 amino acids. This CDR3 is CASSYVIGTTTYEQYF. The CDR3 DNA follows: TGTGCCAGCAGTTACGTGATCGGGACAACAACCTACGAGCAGTACTTC.

There are a few counts of this clone. This rearrangement joins TRBV19 to TRBJ1-5, with unresolved D. This CDR3 is built from 15 residues. Per germline, CDR1 LNHDA and CDR2 SQIVND (reference sequence). The germline V and J ends were trimmed by 6 bases and 0 bases, with 12 bases remaining between them. This CDR3 is CASSIGLFSNQPQHF. The CDR3 bases are TGTGCCAGTAGCATTGGACTCTTTAGCAATCAGCCCCAGCATTTT.

V usage is TRBV10-3 and J usage is TRBJ1-1, with a weak D call TRBD1 (5 bases). Germline CDR1 reads ENHRY; CDR2 reads SYGVKD. The CDR3 is made up of 13 amino acids. Trimming removed 7 bases at V and 0 bases at J, with 9 bases between. CDR3 coding DNA: TGTGCCATCAAAGCAGGGATGAACACTGAAGCTTTCTTT. Translated: CAIKAGMNTEAFF.

Worth noting for this clone: One end of the junction varies from germline; a read error may be responsible. The chain carries TRBV11-2 and TRBJ2-7; D is unclear. Germline CDR1 is SGHAT and CDR2 is FQNNGV. The CDR3 sequence is 11 residues long. The CDR3 nucleotides read TGTGTCAGCAGCCCTGCCTACGAGCAGTACTTC. Its translation: CVSSPAYEQYF.

This clone appeared a few times. The chain uses TRBV5-6 and TRBJ1-4, with unresolved D. Trimming shortened V by 3 bases and J by 8 bases, and 14 bases separated the two germline ends. CDR3 length: 14 residues. Germline V gene lookup returns CDR1 SGHDT and CDR2 YYEEEE. Here the CDR3 reads CASSSTLSGEKLFF. CDR3 DNA sequence: TGTGCCAGCAGCTCTACGCTGTCGGGGGAAAAACTGTTTTTT.

This chain uses TRBV20-1 with TRBJ1-1; TRBD1 is a possible D gene (5 bases). V lost 5 bases to trimming and J lost 4 bases, with 8 bases between them. CDR1 DFQATT and CDR2 SNEGSKA come from the germline V gene (reference sequence). CDR3 length: 11 residues. In DNA, the CDR3 is TGCAGTGCTTCCGGGGGCACTGAAGCTTTCTTT. Its protein product is CSASGGTEAFF.

About this clone: The junction does not match germline at one end; this may be a read error. The chain couples TRBV6-5 to TRBJ1-2; 7 bases agree with TRBD1. Germline V CDR1 and CDR2: MNHEY, SVGAGI. This CDR3 contains 13 residues. The CDR3 here is CASKGTANYSYTF. DNA of the CDR3: TGTGCCAGCAAGGGGACAGCCAACTATAGCTACACCTTC.

The chain combines TRBV30 with TRBJ2-1; 14 nucleotides align to TRBD2. Losses at the gene ends were 6 bases for V and 1 base for J; bases not matched to a gene: 8. Germline V gene lookup returns CDR1 GTSNPN and CDR2 SVGIG (reference sequence). The CDR3 has 17 amino acids. Here the CDR3 DNA reads TGTGCCTGCAAGACTAGCGGGAGGGCCAATTCCTACAATGAGCAGTTCTTC. Protein sequence: CACKTSGRANSYNEQFF.

The chain recombines TRBV18 with TRBJ1-3; D gene uncertain. In germline, CDR1 is KGHSH, CDR2 LQKENI. CDR3 length: 16 residues. V lost 4 bases, J lost 2 bases, and 15 bases lay in between. The CDR3 DNA sequence: TGTGCCAGCTCACAACGGACTCAAAACACTGGAAACACCATATATTTT. Protein: CASSQRTQNTGNTIYF.

This clone occurred once. The chain employs TRBV20-1 and TRBJ2-3; D is uncertain. CDR1 and CDR2 (germline): DFQATT, SNEGSKA (reference sequence). The CDR3 consists of 10 residues. Written as DNA, the CDR3 is TGCAGGGGCCTCGCCGGTACGCAGTATTTT. The encoded protein is CRGLAGTQYF.

V is TRBV6-1 and J is TRBJ2-1; weak D call: TRBD2 (5 bases). The CDR3 length is 15 residues. The germline V gene encodes CDR1 MNHNS and CDR2 SASEGT. Between the trimmed V and J ends, which lost 2 bases and 2 bases, there was a span of 10 bases. CDR3 coding DNA: TGTGCCAGCAGTGAATCCGGGGATCCCTACAATGAGCAGTTCTTC. Translation: CASSESGDPYNEQFF.

The chain employs TRBV7-9 and TRBJ2-1; the D is unclear. The CDR3 spans 11 residues. Germline CDR1 reads SEHNR; CDR2 reads FQNEAQ (reference sequence). V was pared by 2 bases and J by 8 bases, with 4 bases between. The CDR3 bases are TGTGCCAGCAGCTTATCTCATGAGCAGTTCTTC. This sequence encodes CASSLSHEQFF.

This clone came up a few times. V and J are TRBV2 and TRBJ2-1; tentative D call: TRBD1 (5 bases). The V end was cut by 6 bases, the J end by 6 bases, with 12 bases between. The CDR3 runs to 13 residues. The V gene's germline CDR1 is SNHLY and CDR2 FYNNEI. The CDR3: CASRRQFRNEQFF. CDR3 DNA sequence: TGTGCCAGCAGAAGACAGTTCCGCAATGAGCAGTTCTTC.

This chain joins TRBV4-3 and TRBJ2-1; D possibly corresponds to TRBD2 (6 bases). The CDR3 covers 13 residues. CDR1 is LGHNA and CDR2 is YSLEER in the germline V gene. V dropped 1 base and J dropped 7 bases, with 8 bases sitting between them. Here the CDR3 reads CASSQGGGNEQFF. CDR3 nucleotides: TGCGCCAGCAGCCAAGGCGGAGGGAATGAGCAGTTCTTC.

This chain joins TRBV9 and TRBJ1-1; 7 bases are a match to TRBD1. Per germline, CDR1 SGDLS and CDR2 YYNGEE. This CDR3 contains 14 residues. J was trimmed by 7 bases and V by 4 bases; bases with no gene match: 10. CDR3 amino acids: CASSTRQGDSEAFF. For the CDR3, the DNA is TGTGCCAGCAGCACCCGACAGGGCGACAGTGAAGCTTTCTTT.

The sample holds a few counts of this clone. J is TRBJ2-7 and V is TRBV3-1 (or the pseudogene TRBV3-2); 15 nucleotides match TRBD2. Trimming cost V 1 base and J 9 bases; bases outside gene matches: 4. The germline V gene encodes CDR1 LGHDT and CDR2 YNNKEL (reference sequence). CDR3 length equals 15 residues. CDR3 loop: CASSQGTSGREGQYF. CDR3 coding DNA: TGTGCCAGCAGCCAAGGGACTAGCGGGAGGGAGGGGCAGTACTTC.

This clone has just a few counts. This sequence joins TRBV25-1 and TRBJ2-1; a weak D match, TRBD2 (6 bases). The CDR3 runs 16 residues. CDR1 is MGHDK and CDR2 is SYGVNS in the germline V gene. V was shortened by 8 bases and J by 5 bases, with 22 bases between the two germline ends. CDR3 coding DNA: TGTGCCAGCGGGGACCGGTGGGAGGAACGAAACAATGAGCAGTTCTTC. Encoded protein: CASGDRWEERNNEQFF.

The CDR3 is CASSLQGVSGNTIYF. The CDR3 nucleotides read TGTGCCAGCAGTCTCCAGGGGGTTTCTGGAAACACCATATATTTT. This rearrangement joins TRBV6-2 or TRBV6-3 to TRBJ1-3; 7 bases line up with TRBD1. Germline CDR1 and CDR2: MNHEY and SVGEGT. The junction had 5 bases not matched to a gene; V was cut back by 5 bases and J by 1 base. The CDR3 has 15 amino acids.